The next 28 T cell receptor beta chains were all read from a single sample in a study of cytomegalovirus exposure and HLA in healthy donors. Primers: 60 Vbeta forward and 13 Jbeta reverse. Assay used: immunoSEQ multiplex PCR; TCRdb lists only in-frame clones, some missing. The sample table includes 70,000 to 80,000 clones. The sequenced sample consisted of PBMCs. Receptors originate from a man between 40 and 49 years old in good health and CMV-seronegative.

V usage is TRBV2 and J usage is TRBJ2-1; TRBD1 matches at 8 bases. The CDR3 has 16 residues. The germline CDR1 and CDR2 sequences are SNHLY and FYNNEI. V dropped 4 bases and J dropped 2; count of bases not matched to a gene: 7. The CDR3 spells CASSGRTGKPYNEQFF. The DNA of the CDR3 is TGTGCCAGCAGTGGAAGGACAGGGAAACCCTACAATGAGCAGTTCTTC. The complete variable domain, with remaining parts taken from reference TRBV2 and TRBJ2-1, reads EPEVTQTPSHQVTQMGQEVILRCVPISNHLYFYWYRQILGQKVEFLVSFYNNEISEKSEIFDDQFSVERPDGSNFTLKIRSTKLEDSAMYFCASSGRTGKPYNEQFFGPGTRLTVL.

This chain uses TRBV15 with TRBJ2-2; 10 bases align to TRBD2. The CDR3 is 17 amino acids. V lost 5 bases, J lost 5 bases, and 11 bases stayed unmatched. Germline CDR1 reads LNHNV; CDR2 reads YYDKDF (reference sequence). The CDR3 DNA follows: TGTGCCACCAGCCGTATCCGTCAAGCGGGGGGGACCGGGGAGCTGTTTTTT. Translated: CATSRIRQAGGTGELFF.

The genes are TRBV27 and TRBJ2-7; 7 nucleotides match TRBD1. The germline gives CDR1 MNHEY, CDR2 SMNVEV (reference sequence). This CDR3 is 15 amino acids long. With V trimmed by 0 bases and J by 2 bases, 4 bases remained unmatched. CDR3: CASSLSSDRTYEQYF. The CDR3 DNA is TGTGCCAGCAGTTTATCCTCGGACAGGACCTACGAGCAGTACTTC.

CDR3 sequence: CASSLRVNTEAFF. DNA for the CDR3: TGCGCCAGCAGCTTACGGGTGAACACTGAAGCTTTCTTT. The gene calls are TRBV5-1 and TRBJ1-1, with no clear D. V lost 2 bases and J 0 bases, leaving 5 bases between the germline ends. This CDR3 has 13 amino acids. The germline V gene has CDR1 SGHRS and CDR2 YFSETQ. The full variable domain, its missing parts supplied by reference TRBV5-1 and TRBJ1-1, is KAGVTQTPRYLIKTRGQQVTLSCSPISGHRSVSWYQQTPGQGLQFLFEYFSETQRNKGNFPGRFSGRQFSNSRSEMNVSTLELGDSALYLCASSLRVNTEAFFGQGTRLTVV.

CDR3 loop: CAWSVGQGVEQYF. CDR3 nucleotide sequence: TGTGCCTGGAGTGTAGGGCAGGGCGTCGAGCAGTACTTC. The chain is built from TRBV30 and TRBJ2-7, with a weak D call TRBD1 (5 bases). The germline V gene has CDR1 GTSNPN and CDR2 SVGIG (reference sequence). This CDR3 contains 13 residues. Trimming removed 0 bases at V and 6 bases at J, with 12 bases between.

This rearrangement joins TRBV9 to TRBJ2-2, with 7 positions matching TRBD1. Germline CDR1 and CDR2: SGDLS and YYNGEE. J was trimmed by 3 bases and V by 3 bases; bases with no gene match: 11. The CDR3 loop spans 17 amino acids. CDR3 protein: CASSAPLRDSYTGELFF. The CDR3 coding sequence is TGTGCCAGCAGCGCCCCTCTCCGGGACAGCTACACCGGGGAGCTGTTTTTT.

V usage is TRBV11-2 and J usage is TRBJ2-2; TRBD1 aligns across 7 bases. There are 15 residues in the CDR3. Germline CDR1 SGHAT, CDR2 FQNNGV. Losses at the gene ends were 4 bases for V and 7 bases for J; bases not matched to a gene: 9. The CDR3 protein is CASSSLKGAGGELFF. CDR3 nucleotide sequence: TGTGCCAGCAGCTCCTTAAAGGGGGCGGGCGGGGAGCTGTTTTTT.

V gene TRBV9 combines with J gene TRBJ2-5; possibly TRBD2 for D (5 bases). The CDR3 spans 14 residues. Trimming stripped 0 bases from V and 4 bases from J, with 10 bases between. Germline V CDR1 and CDR2: SGDLS, YYNGEE. The CDR3 sequence is CASSVAIGGETQYF. In DNA form, the CDR3 reads TGTGCCAGCAGCGTAGCTATTGGAGGAGAGACCCAGTACTTC.

The chain has TRBV7-9 and TRBJ2-3, with D tentatively TRBD2 (6 bases). The CDR3 runs 14 residues. Trimming took off 1 base at V and 5 bases at J, with 10 bases between the two ends. The germline V gene has CDR1 SEHNR and CDR2 FQNEAQ (reference sequence). In DNA form, the CDR3 reads TGTGCCAGCAGCTTAGGCGGGGATGGAGATACGCAGTATTTT. Protein product: CASSLGGDGDTQYF.

This chain uses TRBV28 with TRBJ2-7; 9 nucleotides align to TRBD1. This CDR3 has 15 amino acids. Unmatched junction bases numbered 10, after V lost 6 bases and J lost 4 bases. Germline V CDR1 and CDR2: MDHEN, SYDVKM. CDR3 sequence (DNA): TGTGCCAGCAGGACCGCCGGGACAGGGAATTACGAGCAGTACTTC. It encodes CASRTAGTGNYEQYF.

The chain employs TRBV7-3 and TRBJ2-3; TRBD2 is a possible D gene (6 bases). This CDR3 has 15 residues. Between the trimmed V and J ends, which lost 1 base and 1 base, there was a span of 9 bases. The germline gives CDR1 SGHTA, CDR2 FQGTGA. The CDR3 nucleotides read TGTGCCAGCAGCTTAAGACTAGAAGGCACAGATACGCAGTATTTT. It codes for CASSLRLEGTDTQYF.

This chain connects TRBV19 to TRBJ2-1, with 10 bases matching TRBD1. The CDR3 totals 16 residues. Germline V lookup: CDR1 LNHDA, CDR2 SQIVND (reference sequence). The V gene end was trimmed by 3 bases and the J gene end by 5 bases; junction bases not matched to a gene: 7. In DNA form, the CDR3 reads TGTGCCAGTAGTATTGAGGGGACAGGGGTCGACAATGAGCAGTTCTTC. Residues: CASSIEGTGVDNEQFF.

The CDR3 sequence is CASSLSPGAAAFF. Written as DNA, the CDR3 is TGCGCCAGCAGCTTGTCGCCAGGGGCTGCAGCTTTCTTT. The chain links TRBV5-1 to TRBJ1-1; TRBD1 is a possible D gene (6 bases). Germline CDR1 reads SGHRS; CDR2 reads YFSETQ. The CDR3 is 13 residues long. V shed 1 base and J shed 10 bases, with 14 bases lying between them.

The chain uses TRBV6-6 and TRBJ1-5; D gene uncertain. V was trimmed by 0 bases and J by 6 bases, leaving 6 bases between them. CDR3 length: 13 residues. CDR1 and CDR2 from the germline V gene are MNHNY and SVGAGI (reference sequence). The CDR3 DNA reads TGTGCCAGCAGTTACTCGAGAGGTCAGCCCCAGCATTTT. As protein: CASSYSRGQPQHF.

J is TRBJ1-2 and V is TRBV4-1, with 9 bases that match TRBD1. Trimming removed 2 bases from V and 5 bases from J; junction bases left unmatched: 9. The CDR3 consists of 16 residues. Germline assignment: CDR1 MGHRA and CDR2 YSYEKL. This CDR3 is CASSQTRDRDRYGYTF. CDR3 DNA sequence: TGCGCCAGCAGCCAAACAAGGGACAGGGACCGATATGGCTACACCTTC.

V gene TRBV13 combines with J gene TRBJ2-3, with TRBD1 matching over 9 bases. There are 16 residues in the CDR3. Germline CDR1 and CDR2: PRHDT and FYEKMQ (reference sequence). The trim removed 5 bases at V and 10 bases at J, leaving 16 bases unmatched. The CDR3 region is CASSLRDRAAVWPQYF. The CDR3 DNA sequence: TGTGCCAGCAGCCTCCGGGACAGGGCCGCAGTGTGGCCGCAGTATTTT.

The chain combines TRBV4-2 with TRBJ2-1; perhaps TRBD2 as D (7 bases). The CDR3 is 15 amino acids. The germline CDR1 and CDR2 sequences are LGHNA and YNFKEQ. V was clipped by 1 base and J by 8 bases, with 15 bases between them. The CDR3 region has the DNA TGTGCCAGCAGCCAAGCGGAGGGGGGGGCAGATGAGCAGTTCTTC. It specifies CASSQAEGGADEQFF.

The chain has TRBV30 and TRBJ2-3; D is unclear. CDR1 and CDR2 from the germline V gene are GTSNPN and SVGIG (reference sequence). CDR3 length: 13 residues. Trimming removed 2 bases from V and 0 bases from J, with 6 bases in between. CDR3 in amino acids: CAWSRESTDTQYF. CDR3 nucleotides: TGTGCCTGGAGTCGAGAAAGCACAGATACGCAGTATTTT.

The chain is built from TRBV14 and TRBJ1-2, with 11 bases identical to TRBD1. With 2 bases clipped from V and 4 bases from J, the junction kept 3 bases outside the gene matches. The length of the CDR3 is 15 residues. Germline CDR1 SGHDN, CDR2 FVKESK. In nucleotides, the CDR3 is TGTGCCAGCAGCCAACCCGGGACAGGGGGCTATGGCTACACCTTC. It is translated as CASSQPGTGGYGYTF.

This sequence joins TRBV6-1 and TRBJ2-7, with D unclear. Per the germline V gene, CDR1 is MNHNS and CDR2 is SASEGT. Deletions cut 6 bases from V and 0 bases from J, with 12 bases between. This CDR3 has 14 amino acids. Written as DNA, the CDR3 is TGTGCCAGCAGGATCTTACAGAGCTCCTACGAGCAGTACTTC. This translates into CASRILQSSYEQYF.

The chain is built from TRBV4-1 and TRBJ2-1, with 9 bases matching TRBD1. V lost 3 bases, J lost 4 bases, and 7 bases stayed unmatched. Germline lookup yields CDR1 MGHRA and CDR2 YSYEKL. The CDR3 spans 16 residues. CDR3 protein: CASSQAGQGIYNEQFF. The DNA of the CDR3 is TGCGCCAGCAGCCAGGCTGGACAGGGGATATACAATGAGCAGTTCTTC.

The chain couples TRBV28 to TRBJ1-5; 7 nucleotides match TRBD1. Looked up from germline, CDR1 is MDHEN and CDR2 is SYDVKM. V lost 3 bases, J lost 4 bases, and 6 bases stayed unmatched. This CDR3 spans 15 amino acids. CDR3 loop: CASSLAQGRNQPQHF. As DNA, the CDR3 is TGTGCCAGCAGTTTGGCACAGGGGAGGAATCAGCCCCAGCATTTT.

V is TRBV28 and J is TRBJ1-5, with a tentative D call TRBD1 (5 bases). The CDR3 is 13 amino acids. V lost 10 bases to trimming and J lost 6 bases, with 16 bases between them. Germline V CDR1 and CDR2: MDHEN, SYDVKM. CDR3 sequence reads: CAIPGNQGQPQHF. The CDR3 DNA is TGTGCCATCCCAGGGAATCAAGGTCAGCCCCAGCATTTT.

The J gene is TRBJ2-3, the V gene TRBV2; D is perhaps TRBD1 (6 bases). V lost 8 bases, J lost 0 bases, and 18 bases lay in between. The CDR3 covers 16 residues. Germline CDR1 and CDR2: SNHLY and FYNNEI. In DNA form, the CDR3 reads TGTGCCAGCGATGAGGGGACAAGACGGAGCACAGATACGCAGTATTTT. Its translation: CASDEGTRRSTDTQYF. The complete variable domain, with remaining parts taken from reference TRBV2 and TRBJ2-3, reads EPEVTQTPSHQVTQMGQEVILRCVPISNHLYFYWYRQILGQKVEFLVSFYNNEISEKSEIFDDQFSVERPDGSNFTLKIRSTKLEDSAMYFCASDEGTRRSTDTQYFGPGTRLTVL.

The chain has TRBV7-8 and TRBJ2-7; 9 positions match TRBD1. The germline V gene has CDR1 SGHVS and CDR2 FQNEAQ. This CDR3 has 18 amino acids. After removal of 5 bases from V and 2 bases from J, the junction contained 16 bases not matched to a gene. The CDR3 coding sequence is TGTGCCAGCAGCCGTACGGAAGACAGGGGGAATCCCCCCTACGAGCAGTACTTC. Protein: CASSRTEDRGNPPYEQYF.

The chain couples TRBV29-1 to TRBJ1-1; 10 bases are a match to TRBD1. V shed 3 bases and J 4 bases; nucleotides not matched to a gene: 5. Germline V gives CDR1 SQVTM, CDR2 ANQGSEA. The CDR3 totals 14 residues. CDR3 region: CSVETGGVSTEAFF. CDR3 nucleotides: TGCAGCGTTGAGACAGGGGGCGTAAGCACTGAAGCTTTCTTT.

Worth noting for this clone: A junction end diverges from the germline sequence, so it may reflect a read error. V gene TRBV11-2 combines with J gene TRBJ2-1; D is ambiguous. The CDR3 sequence is 13 residues long. Germline V gene sequence: CDR1 SGHAT, CDR2 FQNNGV. The CDR3 coding sequence is TGTGCCAGCAGCTTAGCCCCCTCAGTTTCTGTAATCTTC. Its translation is CASSLAPSVSVIF.

CDR3 protein: CASSTTGGAYNEQFF. CDR3 in DNA: TGTGCCAGCAGCACGACAGGGGGCGCCTACAATGAGCAGTTCTTC. The V call is TRBV6-1, the J call TRBJ2-1, with TRBD1 matching 10 bases. With V trimmed by 6 bases and J by 2 bases, 4 bases remained unmatched. The CDR3 sequence is 15 residues long. Germline V gene data show CDR1 as MNHNS and CDR2 as SASEGT.